This TCR beta chain was identified in a study of cytomegalovirus exposure and HLA in healthy donors. To note about this clone: The antigen remains undetermined.

Regarding the study as a whole: In vitro data verified a few CMV-associated chains as specific for CMV antigens.

The primer mix had 60 Vbeta and 13 Jbeta primers. Study processing details: Later work found 74 million or so unique TCR beta chains, with 9.5 million to 14 million shared. Clones were sequenced by immunoSEQ multiplex PCR, and TCRdb holds only the in-frame ones, with some missing. V and J calls and clone size are those listed in that table; D and trimming were worked out from the DNA. Of roughly 120,000 clones in the sample, around 81% were seen once. The CDR3 runs 15 residues. J lost 3 bases, V lost 7 bases, and 9 bases had no gene match. CDR1 is MDHEN and CDR2 is SYDVKM in the germline V gene. V gene TRBV28 combines with J gene TRBJ2-7, with TRBD2 matching over 10 bases. This receptor was identified in a woman between 40 and 55 years old in good health and CMV-seronegative. The specimen sequenced was PBMCs. In DNA form, the CDR3 reads TGTGCCAGCACCCCGAGGGTAGCGGGGGGCTACGAGCAGTACTTC. Translating it yields CASTPRVAGGYEQYF.